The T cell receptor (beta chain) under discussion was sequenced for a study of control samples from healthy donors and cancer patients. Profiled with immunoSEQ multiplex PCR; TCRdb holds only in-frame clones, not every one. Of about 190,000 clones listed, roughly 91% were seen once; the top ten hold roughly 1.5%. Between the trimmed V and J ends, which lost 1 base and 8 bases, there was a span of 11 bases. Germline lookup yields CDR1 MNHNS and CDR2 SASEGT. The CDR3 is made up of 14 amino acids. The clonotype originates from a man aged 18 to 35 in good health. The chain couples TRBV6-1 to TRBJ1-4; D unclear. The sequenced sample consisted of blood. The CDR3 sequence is CASSEDREGEKLFF. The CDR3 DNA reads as TGTGCCAGCAGTGAAGATCGAGAAGGGGAAAAACTGTTTTTT.